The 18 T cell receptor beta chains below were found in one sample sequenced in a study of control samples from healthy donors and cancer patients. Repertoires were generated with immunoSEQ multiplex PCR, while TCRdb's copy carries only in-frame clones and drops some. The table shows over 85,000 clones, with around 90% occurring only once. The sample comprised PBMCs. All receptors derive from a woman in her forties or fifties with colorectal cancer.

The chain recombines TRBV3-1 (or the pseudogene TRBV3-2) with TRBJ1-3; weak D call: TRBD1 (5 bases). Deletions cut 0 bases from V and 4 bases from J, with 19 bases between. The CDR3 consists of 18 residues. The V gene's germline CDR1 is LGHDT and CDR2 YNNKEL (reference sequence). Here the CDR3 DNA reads TGTGCCAGCAGCCAAGATCGGCGGCCGGGGGGTCCCGGAAACACCATATATTTT. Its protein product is CASSQDRRPGGPGNTIYF.

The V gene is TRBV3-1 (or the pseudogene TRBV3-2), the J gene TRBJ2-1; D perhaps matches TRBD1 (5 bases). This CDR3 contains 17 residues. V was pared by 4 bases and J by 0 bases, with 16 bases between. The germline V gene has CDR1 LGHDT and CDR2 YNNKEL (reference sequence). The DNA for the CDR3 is TGTGCCAGCAGCCCGAGGTTAGGGGCGAGCTCCTACAATGAGCAGTTCTTC. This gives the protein CASSPRLGASSYNEQFF.

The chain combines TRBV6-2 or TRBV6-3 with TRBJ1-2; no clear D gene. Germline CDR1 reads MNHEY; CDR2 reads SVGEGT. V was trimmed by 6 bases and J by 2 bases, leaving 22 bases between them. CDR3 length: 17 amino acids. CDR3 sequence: CASSDPGITLLNYGYTF. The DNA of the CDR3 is TGTGCCAGCAGCGATCCGGGGATCACCCTCCTCAACTATGGCTACACCTTC.

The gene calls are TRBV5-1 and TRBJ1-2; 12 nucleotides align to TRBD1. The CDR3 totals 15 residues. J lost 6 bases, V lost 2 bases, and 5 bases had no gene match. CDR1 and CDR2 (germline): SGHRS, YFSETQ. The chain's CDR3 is CASSFYGTGGDGYTF. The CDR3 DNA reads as TGCGCCAGCAGCTTCTACGGGACAGGGGGCGATGGCTACACCTTC.

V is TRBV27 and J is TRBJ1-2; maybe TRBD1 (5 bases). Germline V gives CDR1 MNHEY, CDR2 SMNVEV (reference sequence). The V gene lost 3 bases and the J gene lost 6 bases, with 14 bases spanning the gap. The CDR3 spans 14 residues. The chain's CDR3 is CASSFRGRDDGYTF. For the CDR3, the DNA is TGTGCCAGCAGTTTCCGGGGACGTGACGATGGCTACACCTTC.

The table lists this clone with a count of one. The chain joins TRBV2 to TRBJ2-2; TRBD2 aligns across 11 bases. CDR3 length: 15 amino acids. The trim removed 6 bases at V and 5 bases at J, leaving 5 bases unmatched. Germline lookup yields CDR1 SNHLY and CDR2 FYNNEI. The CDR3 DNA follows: TGTGCCAGCAGGCAACTAGCGGGGGAAACCGGGGAGCTGTTTTTT. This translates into CASRQLAGETGELFF.

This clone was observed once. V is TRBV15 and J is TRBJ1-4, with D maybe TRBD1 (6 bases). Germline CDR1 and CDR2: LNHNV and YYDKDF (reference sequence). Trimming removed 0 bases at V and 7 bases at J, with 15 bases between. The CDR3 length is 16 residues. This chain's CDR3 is CATSRDRWGLGEKLFF. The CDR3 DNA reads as TGTGCCACCAGCAGAGATCGGTGGGGGCTGGGTGAAAAACTGTTTTTT.

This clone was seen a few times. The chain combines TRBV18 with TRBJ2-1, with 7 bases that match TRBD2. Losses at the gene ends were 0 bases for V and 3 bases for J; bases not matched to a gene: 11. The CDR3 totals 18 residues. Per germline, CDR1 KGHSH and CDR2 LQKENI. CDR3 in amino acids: CASSPPAASGGGYNEQFF. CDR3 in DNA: TGTGCCAGCTCACCACCGGCTGCGTCGGGCGGGGGCTACAATGAGCAGTTCTTC.

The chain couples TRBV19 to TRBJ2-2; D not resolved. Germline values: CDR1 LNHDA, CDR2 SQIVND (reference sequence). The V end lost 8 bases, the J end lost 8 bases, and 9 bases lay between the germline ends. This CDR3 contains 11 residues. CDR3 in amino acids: CASLYWGELFF. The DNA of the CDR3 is TGTGCCAGTCTTTACTGGGGGGAGCTGTTTTTT.

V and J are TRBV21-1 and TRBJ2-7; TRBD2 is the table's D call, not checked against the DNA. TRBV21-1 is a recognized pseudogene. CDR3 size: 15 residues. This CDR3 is CASSCSAELSYEQYV. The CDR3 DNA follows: TGTGCCAGCAGCTGCTCGGCGGAGCTGTCATACGAGCAGTACGTC.

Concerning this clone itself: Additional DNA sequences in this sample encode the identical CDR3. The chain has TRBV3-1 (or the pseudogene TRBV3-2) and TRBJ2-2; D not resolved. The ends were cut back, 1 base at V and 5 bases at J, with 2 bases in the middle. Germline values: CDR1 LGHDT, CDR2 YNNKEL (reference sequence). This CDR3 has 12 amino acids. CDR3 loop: CASSQATGELFF. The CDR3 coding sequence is TGTGCCAGCAGCCAAGCGACCGGGGAGCTGTTTTTT.

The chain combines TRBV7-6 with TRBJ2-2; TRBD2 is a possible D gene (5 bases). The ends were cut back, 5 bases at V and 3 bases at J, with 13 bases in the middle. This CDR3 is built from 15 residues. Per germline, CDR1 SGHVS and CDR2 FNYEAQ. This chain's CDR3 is CASSPTRGYTGELFF. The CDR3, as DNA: TGTGCCAGCAGCCCGACTCGGGGATACACCGGGGAGCTGTTTTTT.

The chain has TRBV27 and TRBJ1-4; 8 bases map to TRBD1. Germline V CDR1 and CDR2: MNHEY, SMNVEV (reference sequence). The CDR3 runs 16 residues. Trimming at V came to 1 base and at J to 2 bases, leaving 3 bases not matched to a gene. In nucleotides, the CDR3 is TGTGCCAGCAGTTTATGGGGGGACAGGACTAATGAAAAACTGTTTTTT. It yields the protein CASSLWGDRTNEKLFF.

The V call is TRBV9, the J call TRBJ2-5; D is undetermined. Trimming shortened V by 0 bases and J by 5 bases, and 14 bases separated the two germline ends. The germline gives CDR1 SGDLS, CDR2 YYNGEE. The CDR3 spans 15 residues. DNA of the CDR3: TGTGCCAGCAGCGTAGATAGGCGGTTAGGGGAGACCCAGTACTTC. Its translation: CASSVDRRLGETQYF.

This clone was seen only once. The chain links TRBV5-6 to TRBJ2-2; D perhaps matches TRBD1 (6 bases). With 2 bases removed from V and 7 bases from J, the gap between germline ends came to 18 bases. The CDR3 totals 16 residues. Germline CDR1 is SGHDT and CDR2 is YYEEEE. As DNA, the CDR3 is TGTGCCAGCAGCTTACGGGCCAAGCAGGGGCACGGGGAGCTGTTTTTT. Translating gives CASSLRAKQGHGELFF.

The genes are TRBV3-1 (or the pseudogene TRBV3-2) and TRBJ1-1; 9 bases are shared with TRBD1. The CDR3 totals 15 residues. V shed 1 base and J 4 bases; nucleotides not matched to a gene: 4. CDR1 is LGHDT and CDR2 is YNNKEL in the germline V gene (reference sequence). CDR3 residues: CASSQGQGEGTEAFF. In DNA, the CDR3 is TGTGCCAGCAGCCAAGGACAGGGGGAGGGCACTGAAGCTTTCTTT.

The CDR3 DNA reads TGCGCCAGCAGCCCGATCCCCGGACAGATCAATCAGCCCCAGCATTTT. Protein: CASSPIPGQINQPQHF. This chain links TRBV5-1 with TRBJ1-5; perhaps TRBD1 as D (6 bases). Trimming took 4 bases from V and 3 from J, leaving 17 bases between them. Germline V gives CDR1 SGHRS, CDR2 YFSETQ. The CDR3 contains 16 residues. Complete variable domain (other parts from reference TRBV5-1 and TRBJ1-5): KAGVTQTPRYLIKTRGQQVTLSCSPISGHRSVSWYQQTPGQGLQFLFEYFSETQRNKGNFPGRFSGRQFSNSRSEMNVSTLELGDSALYLCASSPIPGQINQPQHFGDGTRLSIL.

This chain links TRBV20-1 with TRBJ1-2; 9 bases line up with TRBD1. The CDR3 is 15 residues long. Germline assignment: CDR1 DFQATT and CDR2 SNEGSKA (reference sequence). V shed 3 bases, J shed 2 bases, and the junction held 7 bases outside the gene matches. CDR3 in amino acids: CSASRTGALNYGYTF. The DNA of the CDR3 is TGCAGTGCTAGTAGGACAGGGGCCCTCAACTATGGCTACACCTTC.